What follows is one TCR beta chain and its context. Antigen unknown. The data are from a study of T cell responses to AZD1222 COVID-19 vaccine. Findings and caveats of the study: A reported finding is that nearly half of spike-specific TCRs target unmutated variant regions. There were vaccine-associated CD4 TCRs across spike, dominant at 160-218 and 743-854. White British people made up most donors, females outnumbered males, and clonal diversity was possibly underestimated. Recipients of two AZD1222 doses showed rising Spike-specific TCR breadth and depth.

Only in-frame clones appear in the TCRdb table, and some are missing; sequencing was by immunoSEQ multiplex PCR. Of approximately 110,000 clones listed, 70% to 90% are singletons. CDR1 MNHNS and CDR2 SASEGT come from the germline V gene. The CDR3 is made up of 16 amino acids. Trimming removed 4 bases at V and 7 bases at J, with 20 bases between. V and J are TRBV6-1 and TRBJ2-1; D possibly corresponds to TRBD2 (5 bases). This sequence originates from an adult in good health. The sample here was peripheral blood, taken on day 0 of AZD1222 vaccination. This chain's CDR3 is CASSVVFGLLRNEQFF. The CDR3 nucleotides are TGTGCCAGCAGTGTGGTTTTTGGACTGTTAAGAAATGAGCAGTTCTTC.